The 5 T cell receptor beta chains reported below all come from one sample, sequenced in a study of cytomegalovirus exposure and HLA in healthy donors. Assay used: immunoSEQ multiplex PCR; TCRdb lists only in-frame clones, some missing. The repertoire holds fewer than 120,000 clones, approximately 88% seen once, with around 1.4% in the top ten. Material for sequencing was PBMCs. The source is a woman in her thirties in good health and CMV-seropositive.

J is TRBJ2-7 and V is TRBV18; a weak D match, TRBD2 (5 bases). The germline V gene encodes CDR1 KGHSH and CDR2 LQKENI. The CDR3 is 14 residues long. The V gene lost 3 bases and the J gene lost 2 bases, with 11 bases spanning the gap. CDR3 amino acids: CASSPSPGTYEQYF. The CDR3 nucleotides read TGTGCCAGCTCACCCTCACCGGGAACCTACGAGCAGTACTTC.

The chain combines TRBV29-1 with TRBJ2-5, with 7 bases fitting TRBD1. The CDR3 has 12 residues. The ends lost 5 bases at V and 5 bases at J; junction bases unmatched: 5. Per the germline V gene, CDR1 is SQVTM and CDR2 is ANQGSEA. The CDR3 nucleotides are TGCAGCGTTCAGACAGGGAGTGAGACCCAGTACTTC. Residues: CSVQTGSETQYF.

V is TRBV25-1 and J is TRBJ2-3; TRBD2 matches at 8 bases. This CDR3 has 13 residues. Germline CDR1 MGHDK, CDR2 SYGVNS. With V trimmed by 4 bases and J by 13 bases, 10 bases remained unmatched. This CDR3 is CASSVGGARVEYF. In DNA, the CDR3 is TGTGCCAGCAGTGTCGGGGGGGCTCGAGTGGAGTATTTT. The full variable domain, its missing parts supplied by reference TRBV25-1 and TRBJ2-3, is EADIYQTPRYLVIGTGKKITLECSQTMGHDKMYWYQQDPGMELHLIHYSYGVNSTEKGDLSSESTVSRIRTEHFPLTLESARPSHTSQYLCASSVGGARVEYFGPGTRLTVL.

Here the CDR3 reads CASSLVGPGDIQYF. For the CDR3, the DNA is TGCGCCAGCAGCTTGGTTGGCCCAGGGGACATTCAGTACTTC. The chain couples TRBV5-1 to TRBJ2-4; tentative D call: TRBD1 (6 bases). Trimming pared 0 bases from V and 8 bases from J, leaving 12 bases between. This CDR3 comprises 14 residues. The germline gives CDR1 SGHRS, CDR2 YFSETQ.

The chain is built from TRBV11-2 and TRBJ2-3; a possible D gene is TRBD2 (5 bases). CDR3 length: 13 amino acids. V was trimmed by 1 base and J by 5 bases, leaving 7 bases between them. Germline V gene lookup returns CDR1 SGHAT and CDR2 FQNNGV. Here the CDR3 DNA reads TGTGCCAGCAGCTTAGGTGGACTAGATACGCAGTATTTT. Its protein is CASSLGGLDTQYF.